This T cell receptor (beta chain) is drawn from a study of blood T cell repertoires in COVID-19. Turning to the study itself: Acute and convalescent COVID-19 specimens originated in the United States, Italy and Spain. Sources were T cells, B-cell-depleted T cells, or PBMCs; the material itself was cDNA or gDNA.

Trimming at V came to 4 bases and at J to 8 bases, leaving 7 bases not matched to a gene. CDR1 is LGHDT, CDR2 YNNKEL, per germline (reference sequence). The CDR3 runs 16 residues. Original processing notes: Reference gene primer amplification in the assay estimated nucleated cell counts. The protocol was immunoSEQ multiplex PCR, while the TCRdb copy is restricted to in-frame clones and leaves out a portion. That table supplies the V and J calls and clone size; D and trimming were determined from the DNA. Of about 170,000 clones listed, around 83% are singletons. Recruits, aged about 18 to 89 years, lived in 24 US areas.

The TCR sequence derives from a woman between 50 and 59 years old in a cohort exposed to, infected with or recovered from COVID-19 (not recorded which). Sequenced input: PBMCs or T cells enriched from blood (not recorded which). The chain combines TRBV3-1 (or the pseudogene TRBV3-2) with TRBJ2-2; 13 positions match TRBD2. The CDR3 sequence: CASSLRTSGSTGELFF. The CDR3 region has the DNA TGTGCCAGCAGCCTTCGGACTAGCGGGAGTACTGGGGAGCTGTTTTTT.